One sample yielded the 7 T cell receptor beta chains listed below, sequenced in a study of molecular identifiers for immune sequencing clone quantification (dated by TCRdb to the late 2010s). Library preparation employed PCR. For sequencing, an Illumina HiSeq 4000 was employed. TCRdb reran the public reads through fastp at Q25 and MiXCR, keeping productive beta chains. Rows merge per CDR3 protein into single entries with the most common DNA and genes. The sample includes about 640,000 distinct CDR3 sequences, with roughly 21% observed a single time. The ten biggest clones cover 0.85% of the sample. Sequences were obtained from naive CD8+ T cells from blood, with Jurkat cell RNA spiked in. The cell subset or site label, as the study defines it: FACS-sorted CD8+CD4-CCR7+CD45RA+ naive T cells. Receptors originate from a human donor in good health. Some libraries in this study had Jurkat cell RNA spiked in.

This clonotype has at least ten counts. The chain is built from TRBV28 and TRBJ2-3; tentatively, D is TRBD2 (5 bases). V gave up 7 bases and J gave up 2 bases, with 22 bases separating them. Germline V lookup: CDR1 MDHEN, CDR2 SYDVKM. There are 17 residues in the CDR3. The CDR3 DNA is TGTGCCAGCAATTGGCTCAGCGGCCAAAAAATCACAGATACGCAGTATTTT. As protein: CASNWLSGQKITDTQYF.

This clonotype was detected many times. This chain connects TRBV2 to TRBJ2-4; 7 bases agree with TRBD1. The CDR3 length is 18 residues. Germline V gene lookup returns CDR1 SNHLY and CDR2 FYNNEI. V gave up 6 bases and J gave up 8 bases; unmatched junction bases: 22. This CDR3 is CASSDWTGGDHKGYIQYF. The CDR3 DNA reads TGTGCCAGCAGCGATTGGACAGGAGGCGATCATAAGGGTTACATTCAGTACTTC.

Of note for this clonotype: This may come from a read error, since a much larger clone is one base off. The chain combines TRBV4-1 with TRBJ1-5; possible D gene TRBD1, 5 bases. Trimming removed 0 bases at V and 1 base at J, with 10 bases between. Germline CDR1 and CDR2: MGHRA and YSYEKL. The CDR3 has 16 residues. CDR3 coding DNA: TGCGCCAGCAGCCAAGAGACGCAGGGCAGCAATCAGCCCCAGCATTTT. Amino acid sequence: CASSQETQGSNQPQHF.

This clonotype was seen more than once but under ten times. V is TRBV3-1 and J is TRBJ2-7; D unclear. Between the trimmed V and J ends, which lost 0 bases and 3 bases, there was a span of 15 bases. CDR1 is LGHDT, CDR2 YNNKEL, per germline (reference sequence). This CDR3 region has 16 residues. The CDR3 spells CASSQERAVSYYEQYF. CDR3 DNA sequence: TGTGCCAGCAGCCAAGAAAGGGCGGTATCCTACTACGAGCAGTACTTC.

The rearrangement joins TRBV27 to TRBJ2-7; TRBD1 matches at 12 bases. The CDR3 has 15 residues. V shed 5 bases, J shed 3 bases, and the junction held 5 bases outside the gene matches. Germline V gene sequence: CDR1 MNHEY, CDR2 SMNVEV (reference sequence). CDR3 region: CASSAGTGGIYEQYF. The CDR3 region has the DNA TGTGCCAGCAGTGCAGGGACAGGGGGCATCTACGAGCAGTACTTC.

This clonotype was observed many times. In DNA form, the CDR3 reads TGTGCCAGCAGCCCGAGCGGGAGGGCCGGAGATACGCAGTATTTT. Translated: CASSPSGRAGDTQYF. V usage is TRBV7-9 and J usage is TRBJ2-3; TRBD2 aligns across 10 bases. Germline loops: CDR1 SEHNR, CDR2 FQNEAQ (reference sequence). This CDR3 has 15 residues. Germline trimming cut 5 bases from V and 5 bases from J; bases unmatched to any gene: 7.

This clonotype was picked up many times. J is TRBJ2-7 and V is TRBV7-9; 8 bases agree with TRBD1. Germline assignment: CDR1 SEHNR and CDR2 FQNEAQ (reference sequence). The CDR3 is 15 residues long. The V gene end was trimmed by 4 bases and the J gene end by 5 bases; junction bases not matched to a gene: 10. CDR3 loop: CASSSILDRVDEQYF. CDR3 nucleotide sequence: TGTGCCAGCAGCTCCATCTTGGACAGGGTTGACGAGCAGTACTTC.